This T cell receptor beta chain was sequenced during a study of control samples from healthy donors and cancer patients. A remark on this clone: Additional DNA sequences in this sample encode the identical CDR3.

Repertoires were generated with immunoSEQ multiplex PCR, while TCRdb's copy carries only in-frame clones and drops some. The sample includes 150,000 to 200,000 clones, around 90% of them seen just once. Deletions cut 6 bases from V and 4 bases from J, with 7 bases between. CDR3 length: 12 residues. This chain joins TRBV12-3 or TRBV12-4 and TRBJ1-5; D gene uncertain. The sequence was collected from a man in his thirties or forties in good health. Material for sequencing was blood. The DNA for the CDR3 is TGTGCCAGCAGACAGCATAATCAGCCCCAGCATTTT. Amino acid sequence: CASRQHNQPQHF.